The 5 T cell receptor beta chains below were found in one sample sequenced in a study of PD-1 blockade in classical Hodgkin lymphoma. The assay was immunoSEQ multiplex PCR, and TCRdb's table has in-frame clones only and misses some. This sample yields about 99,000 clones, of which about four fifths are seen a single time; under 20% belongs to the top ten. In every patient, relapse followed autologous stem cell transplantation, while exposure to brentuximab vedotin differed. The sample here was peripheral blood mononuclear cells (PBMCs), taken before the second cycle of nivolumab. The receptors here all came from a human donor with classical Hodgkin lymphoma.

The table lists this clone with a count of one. The CDR3 nucleotides read TGTGCCAGCAGCTCATACAGACAGGGAGGTGAGCAGTTCTTC. This codes for CASSSYRQGGEQFF. J is TRBJ2-1 and V is TRBV7-7; possibly TRBD1 for D (7 bases). Germline V gives CDR1 SSHAT, CDR2 FNYEAQ (reference sequence). The length of the CDR3 is 14 residues. V lost 4 bases to trimming and J lost 9 bases, with 16 bases between them. The complete variable domain, with remaining parts taken from reference TRBV7-7 and TRBJ2-1, reads GAGVSQSPRYKVTKRGQDVTLRCDPISSHATLYWYQQALGQGPEFLTYFNYEAQPDKSGLPSDRFSAERPEGSISTLTIQRTEQRDSAMYRCASSSYRQGGEQFFGPGTRLTVL.

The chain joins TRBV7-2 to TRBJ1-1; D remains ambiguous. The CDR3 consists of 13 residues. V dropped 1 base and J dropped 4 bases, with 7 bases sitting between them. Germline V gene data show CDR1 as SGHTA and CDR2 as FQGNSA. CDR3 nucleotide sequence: TGTGCCAGCAGCTTAGGGTCGACCACTGAAGCTTTCTTT. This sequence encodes CASSLGSTTEAFF.

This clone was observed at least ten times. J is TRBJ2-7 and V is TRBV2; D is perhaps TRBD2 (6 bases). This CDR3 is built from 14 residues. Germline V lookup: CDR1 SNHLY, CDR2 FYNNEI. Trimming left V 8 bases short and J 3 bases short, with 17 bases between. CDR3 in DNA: TGTGCCAGCCAATATAGCGGTTCAAACTACGAGCAGTACTTC. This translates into CASQYSGSNYEQYF.

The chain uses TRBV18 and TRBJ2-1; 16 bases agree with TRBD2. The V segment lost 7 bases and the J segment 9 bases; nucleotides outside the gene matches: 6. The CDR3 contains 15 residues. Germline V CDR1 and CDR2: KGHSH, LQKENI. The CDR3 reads CASLTGTSGRGEQFF. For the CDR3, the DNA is TGTGCCAGCTTAACCGGGACTAGCGGGAGGGGTGAGCAGTTCTTC.

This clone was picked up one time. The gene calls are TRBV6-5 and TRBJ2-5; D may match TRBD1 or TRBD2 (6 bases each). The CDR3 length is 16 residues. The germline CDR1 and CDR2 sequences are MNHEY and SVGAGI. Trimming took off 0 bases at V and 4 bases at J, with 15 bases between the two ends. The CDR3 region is CASSYSGGTRVETQYF. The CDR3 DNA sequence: TGTGCCAGCAGTTACTCCGGGGGCACCCGTGTAGAGACCCAGTACTTC.